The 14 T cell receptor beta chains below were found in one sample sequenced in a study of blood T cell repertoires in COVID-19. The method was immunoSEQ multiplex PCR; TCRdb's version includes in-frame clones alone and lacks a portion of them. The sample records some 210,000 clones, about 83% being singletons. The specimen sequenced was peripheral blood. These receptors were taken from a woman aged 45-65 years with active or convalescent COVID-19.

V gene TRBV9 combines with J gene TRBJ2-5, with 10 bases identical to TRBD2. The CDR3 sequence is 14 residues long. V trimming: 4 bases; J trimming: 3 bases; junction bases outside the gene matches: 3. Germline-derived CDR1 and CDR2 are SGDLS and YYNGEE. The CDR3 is CASSQGTSEETQYF. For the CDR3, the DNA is TGTGCCAGCAGCCAAGGGACTAGCGAAGAGACCCAGTACTTC.

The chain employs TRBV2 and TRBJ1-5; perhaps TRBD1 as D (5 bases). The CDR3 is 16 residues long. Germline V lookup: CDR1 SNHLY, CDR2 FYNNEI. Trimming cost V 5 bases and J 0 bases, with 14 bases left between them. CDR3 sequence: CASSLTENYSNQPQHF. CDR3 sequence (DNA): TGTGCCAGCAGTTTGACAGAGAATTATAGCAATCAGCCCCAGCATTTT.

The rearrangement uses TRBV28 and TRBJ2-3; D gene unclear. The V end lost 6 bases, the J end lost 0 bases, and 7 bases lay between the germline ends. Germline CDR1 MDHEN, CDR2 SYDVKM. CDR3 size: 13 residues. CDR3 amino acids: CASSLSSTDTQYF. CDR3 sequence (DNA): TGTGCCAGCAGCCTCTCTAGCACAGATACGCAGTATTTT.

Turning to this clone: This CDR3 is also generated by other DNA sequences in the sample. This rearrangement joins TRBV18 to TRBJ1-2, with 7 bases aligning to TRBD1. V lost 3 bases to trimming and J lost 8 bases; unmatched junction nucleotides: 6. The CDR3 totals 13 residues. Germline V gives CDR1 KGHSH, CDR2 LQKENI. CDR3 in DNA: TGTGCCAGCTCACCCCAGGGGGGAGACGGCTACACCTTC. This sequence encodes CASSPQGGDGYTF.

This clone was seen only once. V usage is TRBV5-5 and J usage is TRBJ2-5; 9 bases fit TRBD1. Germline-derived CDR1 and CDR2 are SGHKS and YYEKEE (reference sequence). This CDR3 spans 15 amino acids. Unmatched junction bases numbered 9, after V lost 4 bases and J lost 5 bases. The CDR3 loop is CASSLWTGEIETQYF. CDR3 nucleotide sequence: TGTGCCAGCAGCCTATGGACAGGGGAGATCGAGACCCAGTACTTC.

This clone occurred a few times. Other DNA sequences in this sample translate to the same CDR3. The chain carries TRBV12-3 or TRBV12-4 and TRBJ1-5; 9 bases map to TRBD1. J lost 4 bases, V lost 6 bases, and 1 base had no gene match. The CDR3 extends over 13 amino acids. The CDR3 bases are TGTGCCAGCAGGGGGACAGGGAATCAGCCCCAGCATTTT. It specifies CASRGTGNQPQHF.

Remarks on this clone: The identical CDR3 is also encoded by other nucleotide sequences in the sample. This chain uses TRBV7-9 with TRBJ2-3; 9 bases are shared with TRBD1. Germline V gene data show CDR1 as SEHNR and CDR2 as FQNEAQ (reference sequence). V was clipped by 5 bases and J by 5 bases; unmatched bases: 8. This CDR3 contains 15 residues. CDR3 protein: CASSLGTGREDTQYF. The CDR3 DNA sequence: TGTGCCAGCAGCCTGGGGACAGGGCGGGAAGATACGCAGTATTTT.

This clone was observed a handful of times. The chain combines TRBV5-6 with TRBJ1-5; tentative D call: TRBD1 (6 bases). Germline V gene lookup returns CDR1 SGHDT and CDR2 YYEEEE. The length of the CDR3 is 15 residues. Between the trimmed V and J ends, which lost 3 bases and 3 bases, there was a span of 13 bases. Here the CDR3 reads CASSSGVLLNQPQHF. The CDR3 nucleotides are TGTGCCAGCAGCTCAGGGGTCCTTCTCAATCAGCCCCAGCATTTT.

This CDR3 reads CSAIGQGQNYGYTF. CDR3 nucleotides: TGCAGCGCAATAGGGCAGGGCCAGAACTATGGCTACACCTTC. The V and J genes are TRBV29-1 and TRBJ1-2; TRBD1 is a possible D gene (5 bases). Germline V lookup: CDR1 SQVTM, CDR2 ANQGSEA. Deletions cut 7 bases from V and 2 bases from J, with 17 bases between. The CDR3 contains 14 residues.

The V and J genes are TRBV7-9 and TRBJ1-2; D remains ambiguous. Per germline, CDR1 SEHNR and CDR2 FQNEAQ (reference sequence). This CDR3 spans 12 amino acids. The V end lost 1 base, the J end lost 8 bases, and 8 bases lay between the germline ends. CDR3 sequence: CASSLVVSGYTF. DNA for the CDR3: TGTGCCAGCAGCTTAGTAGTAAGCGGCTACACCTTC.

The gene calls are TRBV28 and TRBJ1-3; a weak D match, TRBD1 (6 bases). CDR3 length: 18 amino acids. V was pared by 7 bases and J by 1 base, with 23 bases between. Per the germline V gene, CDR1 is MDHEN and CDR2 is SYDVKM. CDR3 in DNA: TGTGCCAGCATCGAGGGGGGGGCAGGGAAAAGGTCTGGAAACACCATATATTTT. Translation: CASIEGGAGKRSGNTIYF. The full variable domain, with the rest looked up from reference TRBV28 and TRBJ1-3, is DVKVTQSSRYLVKRTGEKVFLECVQDMDHENMFWYRQDPGLGLRLIYFSYDVKMKEKGDIPEGYSVSREKKERFSLILESASTNQTSMYLCASIEGGAGKRSGNTIYFGEGSWLTVV.

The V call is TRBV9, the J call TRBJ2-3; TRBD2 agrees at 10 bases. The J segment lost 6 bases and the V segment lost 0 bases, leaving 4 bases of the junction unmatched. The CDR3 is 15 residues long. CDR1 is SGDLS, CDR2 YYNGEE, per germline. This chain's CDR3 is CASSVVIAGGDTQYF. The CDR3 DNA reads TGTGCCAGCAGCGTAGTGATAGCGGGAGGTGATACGCAGTATTTT. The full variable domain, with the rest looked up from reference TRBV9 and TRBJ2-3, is DSGVTQTPKHLITATGQRVTLRCSPRSGDLSVYWYQQSLDQGLQFLIQYYNGEERAKGNILERFSAQQFPDLHSELNLSSLELGDSALYFCASSVVIAGGDTQYFGPGTRLTVL.

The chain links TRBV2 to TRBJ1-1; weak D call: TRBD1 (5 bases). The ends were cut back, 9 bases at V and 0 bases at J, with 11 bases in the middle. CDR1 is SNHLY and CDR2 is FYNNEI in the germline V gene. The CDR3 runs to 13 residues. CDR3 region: CASLTEMNTEAFF. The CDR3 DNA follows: TGTGCCAGTCTGACAGAAATGAACACTGAAGCTTTCTTT.

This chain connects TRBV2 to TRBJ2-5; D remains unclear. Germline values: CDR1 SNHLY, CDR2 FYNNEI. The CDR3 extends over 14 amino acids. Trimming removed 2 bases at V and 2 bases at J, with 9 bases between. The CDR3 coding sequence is TGTGCCAGCAGTGAAAGCATCAATCAAGAGACCCAGTACTTC. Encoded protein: CASSESINQETQYF.